The next 6 T cell receptor beta chains were all read from a single sample in a study of cytomegalovirus exposure and HLA in healthy donors (dated by TCRdb to the late 2010s). Library preparation used the immunoSEQ multiplex PCR assay. For the multiplex PCR, a mixture combining 60 forward primers for TCR Vbeta segments and 13 reverse primers for TCR Jbeta segments was used. TCRdb holds this immuneACCESS table with in-frame rearrangements only. Some clones are missing; in checked studies, unresolved V genes explain under half, and the rest has no known cause. The sample profile shows about 120,000 clones; 79% of them were found once. The top ten hold approximately 3.1% of the sample. The source material was PBMCs. These receptors all come from a woman under 30 in good health and CMV-seropositive.

The chain has TRBV6-5 and TRBJ2-2, with D tentatively TRBD2 (6 bases). Looked up from germline, CDR1 is MNHEY and CDR2 is SVGAGI. V was cut by 8 bases and J by 2 bases, with 12 bases left in between. The CDR3 is made up of 14 amino acids. The CDR3 DNA is TGTGCCAGCGGACGCGGGGTTAACACCGGGGAGCTGTTTTTT. Translating gives CASGRGVNTGELFF.

The chain combines TRBV5-1 with TRBJ2-1, with TRBD1 matching over 8 bases. V gave up 1 base and J gave up 13 bases; unmatched junction bases: 4. The CDR3 length is 12 residues. From germline, CDR1 is SGHRS and CDR2 YFSETQ. The CDR3 loop is CASSLLQGEQFF. CDR3 in DNA: TGCGCCAGCAGCTTGTTACAGGGGGAACAGTTCTTC.

This chain connects TRBV7-7 to TRBJ2-1, with a weak D call TRBD2 (6 bases). This CDR3 is built from 11 residues. Germline V gene sequence: CDR1 SSHAT, CDR2 FNYEAQ (reference sequence). In DNA, the CDR3 is TGTGCTGTGGGGGGTTACAATGAGCAGTTCTTC. This gives the protein CAVGGYNEQFF.

The sample holds a few counts of this clone. The rearrangement links TRBV5-8 to TRBJ2-1; 12 bases agree with TRBD2. The J segment lost 2 bases and the V segment lost 0 bases, leaving 0 bases of the junction unmatched. The CDR3 is 16 amino acids. Looked up from germline, CDR1 is SGHTS and CDR2 is YDEGEE. Written as DNA, the CDR3 is TGTGCCAGCAGCTTGGGACTAGCGGGAGCCTACAATGAGCAGTTCTTC. This translates into CASSLGLAGAYNEQFF.

This chain links TRBV7-2 with TRBJ1-2; unclear D gene. The CDR3 is made up of 13 amino acids. CDR1 and CDR2 from the germline V gene are SGHTA and FQGNSA. Trimming removed 5 bases at V and 8 bases at J, with 15 bases between. The CDR3 nucleotides are TGTGCCAGCAGCGAGGACTTAAATCGCGGCTACACCTTC. It is translated as CASSEDLNRGYTF.

This clone was detected only a few times. The rearrangement joins TRBV7-2 to TRBJ2-7; D remains ambiguous. Per germline, CDR1 SGHTA and CDR2 FQGNSA. Trimming took 4 bases from V and 3 from J, leaving 16 bases between them. The CDR3 covers 15 residues. The CDR3 sequence: CASSSDWSDFYEQYF. CDR3 bases: TGTGCCAGCAGCTCTGACTGGTCAGACTTCTACGAGCAGTACTTC. Full variable domain (remainder filled in from reference TRBV7-2 and TRBJ2-7): GAGVSQSPSNKVTEKGKDVELRCDPISGHTALYWYRQSLGQGLEFLIYFQGNSAPDKSGLPSDRFSAERTGGSVSTLTIQRTQQEDSAVYLCASSSDWSDFYEQYFGPGTRLTVT.